This T cell receptor beta chain was captured by sequencing in a study of glioma-infiltrating T cells after dendritic cell vaccination. The time point: after dendritic cell vaccination, including at tumor progression/relapse. Only a few counts were recorded for this clone. Its antigen is undetermined. Up to 2 ug genomic DNA was used for TCRB CDR3 amplification. The table came from immunoSEQ multiplex PCR; TCRdb's copy has only in-frame clones and leaves some out. The repertoire holds approximately 110,000 clones, 90% seen once, with 2.7% in the top ten. The CDR3 covers 12 residues. Germline CDR1 reads SQVTM; CDR2 reads ANQGSEA. Trimming took 5 bases from V and 0 from J, leaving 6 bases between them. Regarding the study as a whole: The cohort had few patients with full blood and tumor sets.

The sample consisted of blood, taken after dendritic cell vaccination. The clonotype was recovered from a human donor with glioblastoma. The genes are TRBV29-1 and TRBJ2-3; D is uncertain. The CDR3: CSVSSSTDTQYF. The CDR3 DNA reads TGCAGCGTTTCCTCGAGCACAGATACGCAGTATTTT.